Below are 9 T cell receptor beta chains sequenced from a single sample in a study of T-cell reconstitution after alpha-beta-depleted transplantation in children. TCRbeta library preparation incorporated unique molecular identifiers. TCRdb re-derived calls from the PCR reads in MiXCR, one entry per CDR3 protein. The sample lists 500,000 to 750,000 distinct CDR3 sequences, 27% seen once, with about 35% in the top ten. Sequenced here: PBMCs, sampled before TCRalphabeta/CD19-depleted stem cell transplant. All receptors derive from a boy under two years old with Wiskott-Aldrich syndrome, due to receive a stem cell transplant.

J is TRBJ1-5 and V is TRBV27; weak D call: TRBD1 (5 bases). The V and J ends lost 5 bases and 6 bases respectively, with 11 bases between them. The CDR3 has 13 amino acids. In germline, CDR1 is MNHEY, CDR2 SMNVEV (reference sequence). The CDR3 loop is CASSEGSVQPQHF. CDR3 in DNA: TGTGCCAGCAGTGAGGGGTCAGTTCAGCCCCAGCATTTT.

The chain couples TRBV10-3 to TRBJ2-7, with TRBD2 matching 12 bases. CDR1 ENHRY and CDR2 SYGVKD come from the germline V gene. Losses at the gene ends were 3 bases for V and 4 bases for J; bases not matched to a gene: 7. The CDR3 sequence is 16 residues long. The DNA of the CDR3 is TGTGCCATCAGTGATCCTAGGACTAGCGGGAAATACGAGCAGTACTTC. Encoded protein: CAISDPRTSGKYEQYF.

This clonotype was detected only a few times. V and J are TRBV13 and TRBJ2-7, with a tentative D call TRBD1 (6 bases). Trimming pared 1 base from V and 6 bases from J, leaving 19 bases between. Germline V gene sequence: CDR1 PRHDT, CDR2 FYEKMQ (reference sequence). This CDR3 spans 16 amino acids. The DNA for the CDR3 is TGTGCCAGCAGCTTAGAGGGTACAGGGACCTTCGCCGAGCAGTACTTC. This gives the protein CASSLEGTGTFAEQYF.

Only one count was recorded for this clonotype. J is TRBJ2-2 and V is TRBV7-3; TRBD1 or TRBD2 may be the D gene (6 bases each). From germline, CDR1 is SGHTA and CDR2 FQGTGA. V was pared by 3 bases and J by 1 base, with 12 bases between. The CDR3 sequence is 16 residues long. CDR3 DNA sequence: TGTGCCAGCAGCTTTAGGGGGGCAGGGAACACCGGGGAGCTGTTTTTT. Its translation: CASSFRGAGNTGELFF.

V is TRBV12-3 or TRBV12-4 and J is TRBJ1-4, with 9 bases fitting TRBD1. The CDR3 runs 18 residues. J lost 3 bases, V lost 7 bases, and 15 bases had no gene match. In DNA, the CDR3 is TGTGCCAGCACCGCCACCCGGGACAGGGTCCGCCCTAATGAAAAACTGTTTTTT. Translating it yields CASTATRDRVRPNEKLFF.

This clonotype occurred a few times. This chain joins TRBV5-1 and TRBJ2-2; 9 positions agree with TRBD2. The germline V gene has CDR1 SGHRS and CDR2 YFSETQ. The V gene end was trimmed by 2 bases and the J gene end by 1 base; junction bases not matched to a gene: 6. The CDR3 consists of 17 residues. The CDR3 region is CASSFPRLAENTGELFF. CDR3 in DNA: TGCGCCAGCAGCTTTCCCAGACTAGCGGAGAACACCGGGGAGCTGTTTTTT. The entire variable domain, with the rest obtained from reference TRBV5-1 and TRBJ2-2, is as follows: KAGVTQTPRYLIKTRGQQVTLSCSPISGHRSVSWYQQTPGQGLQFLFEYFSETQRNKGNFPGRFSGRQFSNSRSEMNVSTLELGDSALYLCASSFPRLAENTGELFFGEGSRLTVL.

In its sample, this clonotype was seen a few times. The gene calls are TRBV20-1 and TRBJ1-5; possible D gene TRBD1, 5 bases. Trimming removed 1 base from V and 2 bases from J, with 9 bases in between. From germline, CDR1 is DFQATT and CDR2 SNEGSKA (reference sequence). The CDR3 is 14 residues long. The CDR3 nucleotides are TGCAGTGCTAGAGTGTCCAGGGGCAATCAGCCCCAGCATTTT. Protein product: CSARVSRGNQPQHF.

This clonotype was detected a few times. The chain carries TRBV10-3 and TRBJ2-7, with TRBD2 matching over 16 bases. Germline assignment: CDR1 ENHRY and CDR2 SYGVKD. There are 18 residues in the CDR3. The V and J ends lost 4 bases and 5 bases, in that order; junction bases with no gene match: 11. The CDR3 sequence: CAISGGLAGGPGQDEQYF. CDR3 nucleotide sequence: TGTGCCATCAGTGGGGGACTAGCGGGAGGGCCAGGTCAGGACGAGCAGTACTTC.

The chain recombines TRBV5-1 with TRBJ2-7, with a tentative D call TRBD1 (6 bases). This CDR3 comprises 15 residues. The germline gives CDR1 SGHRS, CDR2 YFSETQ. With 5 bases removed from V and 5 bases from J, the gap between germline ends came to 20 bases. CDR3 sequence (DNA): TGCGCCAGCAGGGCATGGGGGCAGAGACCCGACGAGCAGTACTTC. Protein sequence: CASRAWGQRPDEQYF.